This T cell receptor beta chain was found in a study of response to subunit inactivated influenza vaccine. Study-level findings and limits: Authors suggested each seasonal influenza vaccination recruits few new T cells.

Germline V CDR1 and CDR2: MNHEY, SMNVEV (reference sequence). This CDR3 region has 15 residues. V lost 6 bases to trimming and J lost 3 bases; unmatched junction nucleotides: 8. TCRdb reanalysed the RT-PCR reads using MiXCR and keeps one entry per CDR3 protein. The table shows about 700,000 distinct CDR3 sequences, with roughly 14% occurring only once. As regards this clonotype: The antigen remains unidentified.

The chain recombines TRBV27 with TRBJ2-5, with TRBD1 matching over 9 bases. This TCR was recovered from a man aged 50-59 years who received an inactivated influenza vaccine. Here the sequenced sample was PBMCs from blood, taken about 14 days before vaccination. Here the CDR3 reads CASSPDRDREETQYF. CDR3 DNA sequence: TGTGCCAGCAGCCCAGACCGGGACAGGGAAGAGACCCAGTACTTC.